At least ten counts were recorded for the clone carrying this T cell receptor beta chain. The data originate from a study of early T cells in non-severe SARS-CoV-2 infection. Individual cDNA molecules received unique molecular identifiers. One entry per CDR3 protein, called by TCRdb with MiXCR from the 5' RACE reads. The sample includes tens of thousands of distinct CDR3 sequences, 8.5% to 10% of them seen just once. Germline loops: CDR1 SGHRS, CDR2 YFSETQ. With 4 bases clipped from V and 8 bases from J, the junction kept 4 bases outside the gene matches. The CDR3 covers 14 residues. This TCR was sampled from an adult who was a healthcare worker with PCR-confirmed SARS-CoV-2 infection or an uninfected control (not recorded which). The V gene is TRBV5-1, the J gene TRBJ1-3, with 12 bases identical to TRBD1. Sequences were obtained from whole blood. CDR3 amino acids: CASSLGQGADTIYF. Written as DNA, the CDR3 is TGCGCCAGCAGCCTGGGACAGGGGGCAGACACCATATATTTT.